This T cell receptor (beta chain) is from a study of blood T cells in healthy people across ages. Trimming took 1 base from V and 2 from J, leaving 11 bases between them. The length of the CDR3 is 15 residues. CDR1 is SGHTA, CDR2 FQGNSA, per germline. Donors were healthy Caucasian individuals from Russia aged about 6 to 90. The second PCR ran about 6 to 12 cycles with a sample-barcoded 5' primer and J-beta primers. In TCRdb, the 5' RACE reads were re-called with MiXCR into one record per CDR3 protein. Of fewer than 700,000 distinct CDR3 sequences in the sample, around half are singletons; the top ten hold roughly 25%. Concerning this clonotype itself: Its target is unknown.

Overall study findings and caveats: The long-lived group displayed more naive CD4+ cells, plus higher diversity, than the aged donors did. Investigators treated diversity estimates from one million T cells as underestimates.

This chain uses TRBV7-2 with TRBJ1-2; possible D gene TRBD1, 5 bases. The clonotype originates from an older man in good health. The sample consisted of blood. The CDR3 coding sequence is TGTGCCAGCAGCTTAGGTTCGAACAGGAACTATGGCTACACCTTC. Translated, it gives CASSLGSNRNYGYTF.